This is a list of T cell receptor beta chains from one sample in a study of T-cell memory formation after mild COVID-19. TCRdb independently ran MiXCR on the 5' RACE reads; one entry per CDR3 protein. The sample consists of around 210,000 distinct CDR3 sequences, just over 9.5% of them appearing once. What was sequenced was PBMCs or a T cell subset sorted from them (not recorded which). Receptors were obtained from a man younger than 30 who had mild COVID-19 (a few samples of this study predate the infection). Cell type and time point are not known. Both conserved end residues are part of each CDR3. D genes are given only for firm matches. Rows give clone size only sometimes, using once, few, many, or a class for an expanded clone.

>TRBV7-9|TRBJ1-2|-|-
TGTGCCAGCAGCTTAGTCGTCCAGGGCCGAGGCTACACCTTC
CASSLVVQGRGYTF
>TRBV20-1|TRBJ2-2|TRBD2|few
TGCAGTGCGATAGCGGGGGGGCCCGACACCGGGGAGCTGTTTTTT
CSAIAGGPDTGELFF
>TRBV7-2|TRBJ1-6|-|many
TGTGCCAGCAGCCCCAACCGGGACCGACGAACCCTCCACTTT
CASSPNRDRRTLHF
>TRBV7-3|TRBJ1-2|-|few
TGTGCCAGCAGCCCGTCGTGGGGGGATGGCTACACCTTC
CASSPSWGDGYTF
>TRBV5-6|TRBJ2-5|-|-
TGTGCCAGCAGCTTGGGGGGGGCCTGGGAGACCCAGTACTTC
CASSLGGAWETQYF
>TRBV7-9|TRBJ1-6|TRBD1|few
TGTGCCAGCAGCCCCCCGAGCAGGGGGGAGAATTCACCCCTCCACTTT
CASSPPSRGENSPLHF
>TRBV18|TRBJ2-1|TRBD2|few
TGTGCCAGCTCACCACTCGCGGGACTAGCGGGCAATGAGCAGTTCTTC
CASSPLAGLAGNEQFF
>TRBV5-1|TRBJ2-1|-|-
TGCGCCAGCAGCCCCCCGACGATGGTGCGCAATGAGCAGTTCTTC
CASSPPTMVRNEQFF
>TRBV7-3|TRBJ2-1|-|few
TGTGCCAGCAGCTCCCGGAGCGGTGAGCAGTTCTTC
CASSSRSGEQFF
>TRBV5-1|TRBJ2-3|TRBD1|-
TGCGCCAGCAGGAGTGGACAGGGGGCCTTGGGGACAGATACGCAGTATTTT
CASRSGQGALGTDTQYF
>TRBV6-5|TRBJ1-2|-|-
TGTGCCAGCAGACCACTGCGTTACTATGGCTACACCTTC
CASRPLRYYGYTF
>TRBV4-2|TRBJ2-1|TRBD1|few
TGTGCCAGCAGCCAAGAAGCCGGGACAGGGGTCAAGGATGAGCAGTTCTTC
CASSQEAGTGVKDEQFF
>TRBV12-3/TRBV12-4|TRBJ2-5|-|-
TGTGCCAGCAGCAGTAGCGGTAACCAAGAGACCCAGTACTTC
CASSSSGNQETQYF
>TRBV25-1|TRBJ1-5|TRBD1|-
TGTGCCAGCAGTGCCTGGGGGACAGGGGTCCCCTCTTATAGCAATCAGCCCCAGCATTTT
CASSAWGTGVPSYSNQPQHF
>TRBV20-1|TRBJ2-5|-|-
TGCAGTGCTACCTGGACAGTCCTTTCGGAGACCCAGTACTTC
CSATWTVLSETQYF
>TRBV5-1|TRBJ1-2|TRBD1|many
TGCGCCAGCAGCTTCCTCTCCGGGACAGGGCTACACTATGGCTACACCTTC
CASSFLSGTGLHYGYTF
>TRBV6-4|TRBJ1-6|-|few
TGTGCCAGCAGTGACTCGGCAGGGATGAATTCACCCCTCCACTTT
CASSDSAGMNSPLHF
>TRBV6-2/TRBV6-3|TRBJ2-7|TRBD1|-
TGTGCCACCTCCGGGACAGGCACCTACGAGCAGTACTTC
CATSGTGTYEQYF
>TRBV20-1|TRBJ2-5|TRBD1|many
TGCAGTGTTGAACGGACAGGCGTTCTACAGACCCAGTACTTC
CSVERTGVLQTQYF
>TRBV11-2|TRBJ1-1|TRBD1|few
TGTGCCAGCAGCTTAGTAATGGGACAGCCGAACACTGAAGCTTTCTTT
CASSLVMGQPNTEAFF
>TRBV20-1|TRBJ2-5|-|few
TGCAGTGCTGAGGGGAGTTTGGAGACCCAGTACTTC
CSAEGSLETQYF
>TRBV5-1|TRBJ2-1|TRBD1|many
TGCGCCAGCACTCCCGGGACAGGGGCGGATGAGCAGTTCTTC
CASTPGTGADEQFF
>TRBV29-1|TRBJ1-4|-|-
TGCAGCGTCGCAAATGAAAAACTGTTTTTT
CSVANEKLFF
>TRBV7-2|TRBJ2-3|-|-
TGTGCCAGCAGCACCGAGCCCACAGATACGCAGTATTTT
CASSTEPTDTQYF
>TRBV12-3/TRBV12-4|TRBJ2-3|-|-
TGTGCCAGCAGCCCCCTCGAGTATACGCAGTATTTT
CASSPLEYTQYF
>TRBV6-1|TRBJ1-2|-|-
TGTGCCAGCAGTGAATTTGGCGTGGGTCGTGGCTACACCTTC
CASSEFGVGRGYTF
>TRBV25-1|TRBJ1-5|-|few
TGTGCCAGCAGTGATAGTGGGGGGGGGGATCAGCCCCAGCATTTT
CASSDSGGGDQPQHF
>TRBV7-9|TRBJ2-4|TRBD1|-
TGTGCCAGCAGCGATATCAGCACAGGGGGACTCCAGTACTTC
CASSDISTGGLQYF
>TRBV24-1|TRBJ2-5|-|few
TGTGCCACCAGTGCGGGCAGCTTATACTACCAAGAGACCCAGTACTTC
CATSAGSLYYQETQYF
>TRBV4-3|TRBJ2-3|-|many
TGCGCCAGCAAACTGACGGGGGCCACAGATACGCAGTATTTT
CASKLTGATDTQYF
>TRBV4-3|TRBJ1-2|TRBD1|many
TGCGCCAGCAGCCCCTATGACAGGGACTATGGCTACACCTTC
CASSPYDRDYGYTF
>TRBV20-1|TRBJ2-7|-|many
TGCAGTGCTAGAGATCGGCTGACAGTTTCTGACCCCTACGAGCAGTACTTC
CSARDRLTVSDPYEQYF
>TRBV4-1|TRBJ2-3|-|few
TGCGCCAGCAGCCAAGATCGACGGAGCACAGATACGCAGTATTTT
CASSQDRRSTDTQYF
>TRBV6-5|TRBJ2-6|-|many
TGTGCCAGCAGTTACCTCTCCCAGTCTGGGGCCAACGTCCTGACTTTC
CASSYLSQSGANVLTF
>TRBV20-1|TRBJ1-3|-|few
TGCAGTGCTAGAGGGTGGGGAAACACCATATATTTT
CSARGWGNTIYF
>TRBV5-4|TRBJ2-5|-|few
TGTGCCAGCAGCTCGACGGACACACCCGAGACCCAGTACTTC
CASSSTDTPETQYF